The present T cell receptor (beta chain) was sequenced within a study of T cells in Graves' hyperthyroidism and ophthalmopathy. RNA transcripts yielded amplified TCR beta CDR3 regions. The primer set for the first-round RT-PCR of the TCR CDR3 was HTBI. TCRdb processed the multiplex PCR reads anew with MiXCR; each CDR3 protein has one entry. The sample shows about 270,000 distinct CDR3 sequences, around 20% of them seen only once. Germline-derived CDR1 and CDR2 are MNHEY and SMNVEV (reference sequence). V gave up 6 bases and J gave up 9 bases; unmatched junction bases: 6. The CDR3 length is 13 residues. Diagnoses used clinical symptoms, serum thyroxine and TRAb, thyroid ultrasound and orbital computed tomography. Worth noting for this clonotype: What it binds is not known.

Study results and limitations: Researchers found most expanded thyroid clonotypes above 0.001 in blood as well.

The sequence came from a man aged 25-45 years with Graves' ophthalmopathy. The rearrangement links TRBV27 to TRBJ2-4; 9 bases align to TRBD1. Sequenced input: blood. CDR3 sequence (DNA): TGTGCCAGCAGACGGACAGGGGAAGGCATTCAGTACTTC. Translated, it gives CASRRTGEGIQYF.